This T cell receptor (beta chain) was identified during a study of Ad26.COV2.S vaccination and SARS-CoV-2 variants. Study context: It was the COV1001 Ad26.COV2.S trial arm that included the donor.

The CDR3 is 17 amino acids. The V and J ends lost 0 bases and 5 bases, in that order; junction bases with no gene match: 8. Per germline, CDR1 MNHEY and CDR2 SMNVEV (reference sequence). Stated treatment: around 19 received Ad26.COV2.S at low or high dose, single or two shots; about 5 received placebo; per-sample allocation not given. Day 63 following the first vaccine or placebo injection was when the samples were taken. Sequencing used immunoSEQ multiplex PCR; TCRdb keeps in-frame clones, though not all of them. The sample holds about 400,000 clones, about nine tenths seen once. Points from the study as a whole: Spike-specific responses of CD8+ and CD4+ T cells were reported to display substantial breadth after vaccination.

With regard to this clone: Its antigen is currently unknown.

The source material was peripheral blood, sampled in a trial of Ad26.COV2.S vaccine versus placebo. This chain joins TRBV27 and TRBJ2-3, with 10 bases aligning to TRBD1. The clonotype originates from a person between 18 and 65 years old who received the Ad26.COV2.S COVID-19 vaccine or a placebo. CDR3 amino acids: CASSLSPGGTGVDTQYF. CDR3 DNA: TGTGCCAGCAGTTTATCGCCAGGCGGGACAGGGGTAGATACGCAGTATTTT.